In its sample, the clone carrying this TCR beta chain was seen many times. Antigen specificity is unknown. These data belong to a study of T cells in Graves' hyperthyroidism and ophthalmopathy. Study-level findings and limits: Most thyroid clonotypes expanded above 0.001 appeared in blood too.

V shed 5 bases and J shed 7 bases, with 29 bases lying between them. The CDR3 extends over 18 amino acids. At least 3 on the Clinical Activity Score was recorded for ophthalmopathy patients, who also had NOSPECS grade at least 4 and duration under 3 months. Diagnosis rested on symptoms, serum thyroxine and TRAb, thyroid ultrasound, and orbital computed tomography. PBMCs were obtained from about 9 ml fresh peripheral blood. Amplified regions were TCR beta CDR3 sequences from RNA transcripts. Carried out on the TCR CDR3, a first-round RT-PCR used the HTBI primer set. TCRdb analysed the multiplex PCR reads with MiXCR anew, one entry per CDR3 protein. The sample consists of 200,000 to 300,000 distinct CDR3 sequences, about a sixth of them appearing once.

The rearrangement uses TRBV12-3 or TRBV12-4 and TRBJ1-2; possibly TRBD1 for D (5 bases). The clonotype comes from a young woman with Graves' ophthalmopathy. Sequencing was performed on blood. The CDR3 DNA sequence: TGTGCCAGCAGTCCCGGCATAGAAAAAACCAGGGAGGAGGGTGGCTACACCTTC. Its translation: CASSPGIEKTREEGGYTF.